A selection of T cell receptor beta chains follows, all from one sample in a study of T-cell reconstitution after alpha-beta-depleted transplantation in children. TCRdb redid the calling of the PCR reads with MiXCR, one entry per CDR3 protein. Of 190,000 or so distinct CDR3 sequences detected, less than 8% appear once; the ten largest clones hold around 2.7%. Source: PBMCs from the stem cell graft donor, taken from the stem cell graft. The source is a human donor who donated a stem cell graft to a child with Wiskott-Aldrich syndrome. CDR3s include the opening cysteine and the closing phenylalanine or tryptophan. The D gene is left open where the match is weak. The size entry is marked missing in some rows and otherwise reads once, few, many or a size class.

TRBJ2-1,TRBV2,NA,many,CASSYLHLLVGNEQFF,TGTGCCAGCAGTTATCTTCACCTCCTCGTCGGGAATGAGCAGTTCTTC
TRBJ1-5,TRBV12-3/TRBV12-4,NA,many,CASSFVVANQPQHF,TGTGCCAGCAGTTTTGTGGTCGCCAATCAGCCCCAGCATTTT
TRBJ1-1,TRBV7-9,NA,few,CASSLGLKAMGNTEAFF,TGTGCCAGCAGCTTGGGACTCAAGGCAATGGGGAACACTGAAGCTTTCTTT
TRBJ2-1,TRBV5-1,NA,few,CASSLVDRTEQFF,TGCGCCAGCAGCTTGGTAGACAGAACTGAGCAGTTCTTC
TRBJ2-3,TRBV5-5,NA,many,CASRPPTDTDTQYF,TGTGCCAGCAGGCCCCCGACAGACACAGATACGCAGTATTTT
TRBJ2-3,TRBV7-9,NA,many,CASSFSALAEQYF,TGTGCCAGCAGCTTTAGCGCGCTGGCCGAGCAGTATTTT
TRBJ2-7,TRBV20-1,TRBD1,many,CSAGGDRLTYEQYF,TGCAGTGCTGGTGGGGACAGGTTAACCTACGAGCAGTACTTC
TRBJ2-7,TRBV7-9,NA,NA,CASSSAGQGPYF,TGTGCCAGCAGCTCCGCTGGGCAGGGCCCGTACTTC
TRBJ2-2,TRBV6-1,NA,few,CASSERFGGRTGELFF,TGTGCCAGCAGTGAAAGGTTCGGGGGGCGGACCGGGGAGCTGTTTTTT
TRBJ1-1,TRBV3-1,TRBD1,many,CASNEQGARTEAFF,TGTGCCAGCAACGAACAGGGGGCGCGGACTGAAGCTTTCTTT
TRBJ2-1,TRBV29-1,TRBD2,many,CIDSDRVAGSYNEQFF,TGCATAGATTCTGATAGGGTAGCGGGGTCCTACAATGAGCAGTTCTTC
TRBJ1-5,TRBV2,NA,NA,CASRGIRDSNQPQHF,TGTGCCAGTAGAGGGATACGAGATAGCAATCAGCCCCAGCATTTT
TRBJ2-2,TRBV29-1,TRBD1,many,CSVSPRGQGGELFF,TGCAGCGTTTCCCCTCGTGGACAGGGCGGGGAGCTGTTTTTT
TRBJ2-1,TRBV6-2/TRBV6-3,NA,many,CVGLEQFF,TGTGTAGGACTTGAGCAGTTCTTC
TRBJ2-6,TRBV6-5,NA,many,CASSYTPSPRSSGANVLTF,TGTGCCAGCAGTTACACGCCCTCTCCCCGGTCCTCTGGGGCCAACGTCCTGACTTTC
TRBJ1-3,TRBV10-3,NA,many,CAITGQLENTIYF,TGTGCCATCACCGGCCAGCTGGAAAACACCATATATTTT
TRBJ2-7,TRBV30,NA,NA,CAWSRQVGEQYF,TGTGCCTGGAGTAGACAGGTGGGCGAGCAGTACTTC
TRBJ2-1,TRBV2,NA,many,CASSYNVDEQFF,TGTGCCAGCAGCTATAACGTGGATGAGCAGTTCTTC
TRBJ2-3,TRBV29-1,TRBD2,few,CSVVVGVAGATQYF,TGCAGCGTTGTCGTGGGGGTAGCGGGAGCTACGCAGTATTTT
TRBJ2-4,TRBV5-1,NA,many,CASSDRDGDVQYF,TGCGCCAGCAGCGACCGGGACGGCGACGTTCAGTACTTC
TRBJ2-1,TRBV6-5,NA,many,CASSYGAHSSNEQFF,TGTGCCAGCTCCTACGGGGCTCACTCCTCCAATGAGCAGTTCTTC
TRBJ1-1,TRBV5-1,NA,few,CASSFSGGSGGAFF,TGCGCCAGCAGCTTCTCCGGGGGATCGGGGGGAGCTTTCTTT
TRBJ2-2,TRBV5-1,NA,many,CASSFIIVAVDTGELFF,TGCGCCAGCAGCTTCATAATCGTGGCGGTGGACACCGGGGAGCTGTTTTTT
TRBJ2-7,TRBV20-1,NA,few,CSAIWGEQYF,TGCAGTGCTATATGGGGCGAGCAGTACTTC
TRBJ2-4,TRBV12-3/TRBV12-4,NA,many,CASSYGQNNAKNIQYF,TGTGCCAGCAGTTACGGACAGAACAACGCCAAAAACATTCAGTACTTC
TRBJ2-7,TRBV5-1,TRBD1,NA,CASSSTGALSYEQYF,TGCGCCAGCAGCTCTACAGGGGCCCTTTCCTACGAGCAGTACTTC
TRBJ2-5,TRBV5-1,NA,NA,CASIGGTGVPETQYF,TGCGCCAGCATAGGGGGAACAGGAGTCCCGGAGACCCAGTACTTC
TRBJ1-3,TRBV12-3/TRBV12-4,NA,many,CASSLRGLSGNTIYF,TGTGCCAGCAGTTTACGGGGGCTCTCTGGAAACACCATATATTTT
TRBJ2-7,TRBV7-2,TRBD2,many,CASSTARGGEQYF,TGTGCCAGCAGCACCGCTCGGGGGGGCGAGCAGTACTTC
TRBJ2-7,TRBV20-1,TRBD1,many,CSARDGDRVYEQYF,TGCAGTGCTAGAGATGGGGACAGGGTCTACGAGCAGTACTTC
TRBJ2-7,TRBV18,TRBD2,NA,CASSPVGGSSHEQYF,TGTGCCAGCTCACCGGTGGGCGGGAGTTCCCACGAGCAGTACTTC
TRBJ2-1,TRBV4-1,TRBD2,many,CASSHLPGLGMNEQFF,TGCGCCAGCAGCCACCTACCGGGACTAGGTATGAATGAGCAGTTCTTC
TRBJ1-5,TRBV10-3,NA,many,CAIKASGSNQPQHF,TGTGCCATCAAGGCTAGTGGGAGCAATCAGCCCCAGCATTTT
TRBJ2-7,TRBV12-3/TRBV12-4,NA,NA,CASRRDGTAYEQYF,TGTGCCAGCAGGCGAGACGGAACCGCCTACGAGCAGTACTTC
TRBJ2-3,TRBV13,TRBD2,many,CASSLGTSGTDTQYF,TGTGCCAGCAGCTTAGGGACTAGCGGCACAGATACGCAGTATTTT
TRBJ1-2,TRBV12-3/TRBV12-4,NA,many,CASSQEGYYGYTF,TGTGCCAGCAGCCAAGAGGGGTACTATGGCTACACCTTC
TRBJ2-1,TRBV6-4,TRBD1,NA,CASSEAGGSYNEQFF,TGTGCCAGCAGTGAGGCAGGGGGCAGCTACAATGAGCAGTTCTTC
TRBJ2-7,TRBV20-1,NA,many,CSATGASIEQYF,TGCAGTGCTACGGGAGCTTCAATCGAGCAGTACTTC
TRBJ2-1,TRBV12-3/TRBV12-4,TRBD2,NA,CASRSGGGVTIDEQFF,TGTGCCAGCAGGTCCGGGGGGGGGGTAACAATCGATGAGCAGTTCTTC
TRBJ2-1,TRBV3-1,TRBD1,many,CASSQDKQGVDNEQFF,TGTGCCAGCAGCCAAGATAAACAGGGGGTTGACAATGAGCAGTTCTTC
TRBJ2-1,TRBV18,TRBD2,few,CASASRLAGTYNEQFF,TGTGCCAGCGCCAGCCGACTAGCGGGAACCTACAATGAGCAGTTCTTC
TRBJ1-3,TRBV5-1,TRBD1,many,CASSLQGAYGNTIYF,TGCGCCAGCAGCTTACAGGGGGCTTATGGAAACACCATATATTTT
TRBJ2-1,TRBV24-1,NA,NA,CATSDLRRGHGNEQFF,TGTGCCACCAGTGATTTGCGGCGGGGGCATGGCAATGAGCAGTTCTTC
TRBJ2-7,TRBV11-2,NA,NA,CASSLDQGSYYEQYF,TGTGCCAGCAGCCTAGACCAGGGTTCTTACTACGAGCAGTACTTC
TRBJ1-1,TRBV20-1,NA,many,CSAPTERNTEAFF,TGCAGTGCTCCGACCGAGAGGAACACTGAAGCTTTCTTT
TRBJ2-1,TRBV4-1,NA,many,CASRQIGRERGYNEQFF,TGCGCCAGCAGGCAAATTGGCAGGGAGAGGGGGTACAATGAGCAGTTCTTC
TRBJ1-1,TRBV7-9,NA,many,CASSLPQGPPGEAFF,TGTGCCAGCAGCTTACCTCAGGGGCCTCCGGGTGAAGCTTTCTTT
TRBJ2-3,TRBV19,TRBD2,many,CASAGIAGGTDTQYF,TGTGCCAGTGCGGGAATAGCGGGAGGAACAGATACGCAGTATTTT
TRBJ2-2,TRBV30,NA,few,CAWSLYLQRGTSGPGELFF,TGTGCCTGGAGTCTCTACCTACAACGAGGGACCTCCGGACCCGGGGAGCTGTTTTTT
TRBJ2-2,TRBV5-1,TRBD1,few,CASSPLGTANTGELFF,TGCGCCAGCAGCCCATTGGGGACAGCAAACACCGGGGAGCTGTTTTTT
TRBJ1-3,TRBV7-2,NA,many,CASSFRTVFSGNTIYF,TGTGCCAGCAGCTTCCGGACAGTTTTCTCTGGAAACACCATATATTTT
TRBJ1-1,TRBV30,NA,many,CAWSGPPVAFF,TGTGCCTGGAGTGGGCCCCCTGTAGCTTTCTTT
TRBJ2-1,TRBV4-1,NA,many,CASSQDDVGLAYNEQFF,TGCGCCAGCAGCCAAGATGATGTAGGGCTGGCCTACAATGAGCAGTTCTTC
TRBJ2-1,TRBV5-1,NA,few,CASSFGGPQEQFF,TGCGCCAGCAGCTTCGGAGGGCCGCAAGAGCAGTTCTTC
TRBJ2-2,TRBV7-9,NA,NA,CASSLYRETGELFF,TGTGCCAGCAGCTTATACAGGGAGACCGGGGAGCTGTTTTTT
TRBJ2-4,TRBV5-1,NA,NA,CASSNDLGQNLLAKNIQYF,TGCGCCAGCAGCAACGACCTAGGACAAAACCTCCTAGCCAAAAACATTCAGTACTTC
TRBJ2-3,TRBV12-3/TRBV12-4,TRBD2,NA,CASSLAQRLAGDTQYF,TGTGCCAGCAGTTTAGCGCAAAGACTAGCGGGAGATACGCAGTATTTT
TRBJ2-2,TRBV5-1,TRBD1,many,CASSVDRPSTGELFF,TGCGCCAGCAGCGTGGACAGGCCGTCCACCGGGGAGCTGTTTTTT
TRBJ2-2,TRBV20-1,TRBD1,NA,CSAGAGTGEPGELFF,TGCAGTGCCGGAGCCGGGACAGGGGAGCCCGGGGAGCTGTTTTTT